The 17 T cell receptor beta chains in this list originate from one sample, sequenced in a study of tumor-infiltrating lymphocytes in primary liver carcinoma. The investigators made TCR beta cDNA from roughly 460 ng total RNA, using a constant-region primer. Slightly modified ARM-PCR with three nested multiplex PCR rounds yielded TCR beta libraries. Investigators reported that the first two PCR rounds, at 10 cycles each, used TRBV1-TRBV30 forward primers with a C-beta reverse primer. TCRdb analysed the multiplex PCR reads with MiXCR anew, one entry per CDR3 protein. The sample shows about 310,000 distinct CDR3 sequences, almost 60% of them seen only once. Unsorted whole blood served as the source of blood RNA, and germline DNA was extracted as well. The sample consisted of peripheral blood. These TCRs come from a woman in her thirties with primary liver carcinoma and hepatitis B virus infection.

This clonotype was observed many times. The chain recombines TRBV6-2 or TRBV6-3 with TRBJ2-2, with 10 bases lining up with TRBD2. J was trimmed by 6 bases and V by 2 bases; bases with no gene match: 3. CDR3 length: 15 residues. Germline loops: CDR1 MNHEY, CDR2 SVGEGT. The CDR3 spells CASSYVLAGAGELFF. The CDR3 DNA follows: TGTGCCAGCAGTTACGTTCTAGCGGGGGCCGGGGAGCTGTTTTTT.

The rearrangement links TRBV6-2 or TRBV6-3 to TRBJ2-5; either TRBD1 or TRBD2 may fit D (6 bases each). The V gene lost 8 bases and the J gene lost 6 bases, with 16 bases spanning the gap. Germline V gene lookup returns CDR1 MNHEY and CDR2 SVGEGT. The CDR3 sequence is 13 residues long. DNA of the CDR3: TGTGCCAGCGTGTTTGGGGGGCAGAAGACCCAGTACTTC. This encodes CASVFGGQKTQYF.

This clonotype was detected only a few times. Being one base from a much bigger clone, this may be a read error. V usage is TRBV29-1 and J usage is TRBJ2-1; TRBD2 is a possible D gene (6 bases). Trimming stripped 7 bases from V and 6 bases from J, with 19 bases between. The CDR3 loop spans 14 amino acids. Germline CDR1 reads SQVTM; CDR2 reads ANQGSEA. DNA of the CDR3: TGCAGCGCTCCTACCGGGAGCCTCATCAATGAGCAGTTCTTC. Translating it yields CSAPTGSLINEQFF.

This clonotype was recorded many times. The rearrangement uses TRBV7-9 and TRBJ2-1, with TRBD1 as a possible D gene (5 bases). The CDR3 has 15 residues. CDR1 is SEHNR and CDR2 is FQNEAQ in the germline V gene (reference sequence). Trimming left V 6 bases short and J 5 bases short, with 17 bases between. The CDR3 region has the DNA TGTGCCAGCAGTGACAGTTTATCCGAAAACAATGAGCAGTTCTTC. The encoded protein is CASSDSLSENNEQFF.

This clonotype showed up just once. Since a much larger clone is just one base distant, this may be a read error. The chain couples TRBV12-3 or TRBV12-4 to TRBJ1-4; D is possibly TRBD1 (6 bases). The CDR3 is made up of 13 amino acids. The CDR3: CVSSFRQAEKLFF. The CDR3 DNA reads TGTGTCAGCAGTTTTCGACAGGCAGAAAAACTGTTTTTT.

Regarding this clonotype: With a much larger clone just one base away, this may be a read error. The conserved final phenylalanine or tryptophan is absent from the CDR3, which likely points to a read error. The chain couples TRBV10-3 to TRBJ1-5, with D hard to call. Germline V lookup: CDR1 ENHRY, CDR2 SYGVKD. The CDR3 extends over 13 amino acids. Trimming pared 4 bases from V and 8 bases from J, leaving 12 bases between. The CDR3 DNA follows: TGTGCCATCAGTGGGGGAAAGTTCGAGCCCCAGCATCTT. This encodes CAISGGKFEPQHL.

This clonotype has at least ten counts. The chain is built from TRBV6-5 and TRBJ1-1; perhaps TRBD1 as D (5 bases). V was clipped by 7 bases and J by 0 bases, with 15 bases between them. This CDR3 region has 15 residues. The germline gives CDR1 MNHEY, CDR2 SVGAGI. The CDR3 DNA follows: TGTGCCAGCACCTACCGTGTAGGGGTGAACACTGAAGCTTTCTTT. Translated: CASTYRVGVNTEAFF.

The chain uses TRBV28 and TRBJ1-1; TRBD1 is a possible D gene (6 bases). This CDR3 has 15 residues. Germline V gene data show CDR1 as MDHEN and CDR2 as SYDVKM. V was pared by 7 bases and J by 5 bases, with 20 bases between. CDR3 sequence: CASTTYRVGSTEAFF. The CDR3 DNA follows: TGTGCCAGCACAACTTACAGGGTGGGAAGTACTGAAGCTTTCTTT.

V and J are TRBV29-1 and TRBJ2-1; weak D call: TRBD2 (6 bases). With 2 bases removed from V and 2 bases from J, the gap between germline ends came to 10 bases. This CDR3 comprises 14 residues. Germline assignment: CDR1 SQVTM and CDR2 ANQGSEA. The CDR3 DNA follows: TGCAGCGTTGAAAGACGGAGGGCCTACAATGAGCAGTTCTTC. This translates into CSVERRRAYNEQFF.

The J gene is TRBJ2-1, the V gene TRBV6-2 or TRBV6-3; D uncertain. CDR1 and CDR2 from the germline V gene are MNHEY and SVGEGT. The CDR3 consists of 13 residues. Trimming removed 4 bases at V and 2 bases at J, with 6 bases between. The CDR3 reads CASSLSAYNEQFF. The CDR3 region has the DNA TGTGCCAGCAGTTTGAGCGCCTACAATGAGCAGTTCTTC.

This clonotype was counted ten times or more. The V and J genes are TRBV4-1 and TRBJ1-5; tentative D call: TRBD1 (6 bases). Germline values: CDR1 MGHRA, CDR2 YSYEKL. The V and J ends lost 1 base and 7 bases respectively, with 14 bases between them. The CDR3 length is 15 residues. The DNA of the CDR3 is TGCGCCAGCAGCCAAGTAATACAGGGCGGGCAGCCCCAGCATTTT. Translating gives CASSQVIQGGQPQHF.

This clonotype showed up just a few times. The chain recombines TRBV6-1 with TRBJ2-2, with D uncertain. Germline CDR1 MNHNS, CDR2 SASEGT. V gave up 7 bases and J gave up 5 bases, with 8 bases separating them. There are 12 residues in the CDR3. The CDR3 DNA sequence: TGTGCCAGCACATGGGTAACCGGGGAGCTGTTTTTT. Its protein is CASTWVTGELFF.

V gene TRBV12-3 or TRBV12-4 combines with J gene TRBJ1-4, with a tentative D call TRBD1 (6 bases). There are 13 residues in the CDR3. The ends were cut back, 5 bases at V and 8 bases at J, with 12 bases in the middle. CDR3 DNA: TGTGCCAGCAGTAACAGGGTGGGGGAAAAACTGTTTTTT. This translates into CASSNRVGEKLFF.

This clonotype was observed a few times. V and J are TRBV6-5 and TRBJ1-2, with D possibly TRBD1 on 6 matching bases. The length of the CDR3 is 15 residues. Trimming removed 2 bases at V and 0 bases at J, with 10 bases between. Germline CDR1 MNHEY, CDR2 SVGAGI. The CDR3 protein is CASSYGTNSNYGYTF. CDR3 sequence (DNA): TGTGCCAGCAGTTACGGGACAAACTCTAACTATGGCTACACCTTC.

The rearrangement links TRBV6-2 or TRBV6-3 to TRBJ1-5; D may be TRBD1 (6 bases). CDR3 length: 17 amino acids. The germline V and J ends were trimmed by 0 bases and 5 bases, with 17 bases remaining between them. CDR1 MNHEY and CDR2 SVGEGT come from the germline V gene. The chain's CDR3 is CASSYSITWAGDQPQHF. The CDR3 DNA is TGTGCCAGCAGTTACTCGATAACGTGGGCAGGGGATCAGCCCCAGCATTTT.

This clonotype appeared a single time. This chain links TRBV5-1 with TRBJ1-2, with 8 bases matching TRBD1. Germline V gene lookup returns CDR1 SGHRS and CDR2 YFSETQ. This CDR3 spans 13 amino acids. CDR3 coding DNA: TGCGCGAGCGGCACGGACAGGGACTATGGCTACACCTTC. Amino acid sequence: CASGTDRDYGYTF. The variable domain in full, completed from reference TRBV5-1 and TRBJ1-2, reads KAGVTQTPRYLIKTRGQQVTLSCSPISGHRSVSWYQQTPGQGLQFLFEYFSETQRNKGNFPGRFSGRQFSNSRSEMNVSTLELGDSALYLCASGTDRDYGYTFGSGTRLTVV.

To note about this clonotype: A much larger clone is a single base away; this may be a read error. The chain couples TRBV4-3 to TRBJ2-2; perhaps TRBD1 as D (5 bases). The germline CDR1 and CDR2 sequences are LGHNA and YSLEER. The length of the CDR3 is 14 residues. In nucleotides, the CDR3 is TGCGCCAGCAGCCAAGATCTGGACACCGTGGAGCTGTTTTTT. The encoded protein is CASSQDLDTVELFF.